This entry lists 10 T cell receptor beta chains sequenced from one sample in a study of blood T cell repertoires in COVID-19. Clones were read by immunoSEQ multiplex PCR, and TCRdb kept only the in-frame ones, dropping some. The sample contains 200,000 to 250,000 clones, 70% to 85% of which appear only once. The sequenced sample consisted of PBMCs or T cells enriched from blood (not recorded which). These TCRs come from a woman aged 55-69 years who had recovered from COVID-19.

The rearrangement uses TRBV10-1 and TRBJ2-7; TRBD1 might be the D (6 bases). Germline V gene data show CDR1 as WNHNN and CDR2 as SYGVQD (reference sequence). Trimming took off 2 bases at V and 2 bases at J, with 10 bases between the two ends. The CDR3 covers 14 residues. CDR3 sequence reads: CASSEGQTTYEQYF. The CDR3 DNA reads TGCGCCAGCAGTGAGGGACAGACTACCTACGAGCAGTACTTC.

This clone has just one count. This chain links TRBV10-3 with TRBJ1-4; D may be TRBD1 (5 bases). The germline CDR1 and CDR2 sequences are ENHRY and SYGVKD. This CDR3 comprises 14 residues. The ends were cut back, 6 bases at V and 3 bases at J, with 11 bases in the middle. The CDR3 spells CAISPGDANEKLFF. The CDR3 DNA reads TGTGCCATCAGCCCGGGGGACGCTAATGAAAAACTGTTTTTT.

This clone has only one observation. The chain is built from TRBV11-3 and TRBJ2-2; 7 nucleotides agree with TRBD2. The germline V gene encodes CDR1 SGHNT and CDR2 YENEEA. Trimming took 3 bases from V and 0 from J; bases not matched to a gene: 1. The CDR3 runs to 15 residues. The CDR3 DNA follows: TGTGCCAGCAGCTTGAGCGGGACGAACACCGGGGAGCTGTTTTTT. This translates into CASSLSGTNTGELFF.

The V call is TRBV6-2 or TRBV6-3, the J call TRBJ1-6; tentative D call: TRBD1 (6 bases). Germline loops: CDR1 MNHEY, CDR2 SVGEGT. V was cut by 5 bases and J by 5 bases, with 16 bases left in between. The CDR3 has 16 amino acids. The CDR3 sequence is CASSRQAGKDNSPLHF. The CDR3 bases are TGTGCCAGCAGTCGACAGGCGGGCAAGGATAATTCACCCCTCCACTTT.

V and J are TRBV27 and TRBJ2-1, with D possibly matching TRBD1 (6 bases). Per germline, CDR1 MNHEY and CDR2 SMNVEV (reference sequence). The CDR3 covers 16 residues. Trimming took off 2 bases at V and 0 bases at J, with 11 bases between the two ends. This chain's CDR3 is CASSLRGDNSYNEQFF. The CDR3 DNA is TGTGCCAGCAGTTTACGAGGGGACAACTCCTACAATGAGCAGTTCTTC.

The J gene is TRBJ1-2, the V gene TRBV7-8; 8 bases fit TRBD1. The V segment lost 5 bases and the J segment 7 bases; nucleotides outside the gene matches: 3. The CDR3 covers 12 residues. Germline V gene data show CDR1 as SGHVS and CDR2 as FQNEAQ. CDR3 sequence (DNA): TGTGCCAGCAGCCCTCAGGGGGCTGGCTACACCTTC. This translates into CASSPQGAGYTF.

The chain carries TRBV27 and TRBJ1-2; D is possibly TRBD1 (5 bases). Germline V gene sequence: CDR1 MNHEY, CDR2 SMNVEV (reference sequence). There are 14 residues in the CDR3. Trimming left V 2 bases short and J 7 bases short, with 14 bases between. CDR3 sequence: CASSLRGVNGGYTF. CDR3 DNA sequence: TGTGCCAGCAGTTTACGGGGGGTGAACGGTGGCTACACCTTC.

This rearrangement joins TRBV13 to TRBJ1-2; possibly TRBD1 for D (5 bases). In germline, CDR1 is PRHDT, CDR2 FYEKMQ (reference sequence). This CDR3 has 14 residues. V lost 5 bases to trimming and J lost 1 base, with 11 bases between them. This CDR3 is CASSTGGNNYGYTF. The CDR3 region has the DNA TGTGCCAGCAGCACCGGGGGGAATAACTATGGCTACACCTTC. Full variable domain (outside the CDR3, taken from reference TRBV13 and TRBJ1-2): AAGVIQSPRHLIKEKRETATLKCYPIPRHDTVYWYQQGPGQDPQFLISFYEKMQSDKGSIPDRFSAQQFSDYHSELNMSSLELGDSALYFCASSTGGNNYGYTFGSGTRLTVV.

The genes are TRBV6-5 and TRBJ2-1; TRBD2 matches 9 bases. The CDR3 spans 16 residues. The junction had 5 bases not matched to a gene; V was cut back by 2 bases and J by 3 bases. Per germline, CDR1 MNHEY and CDR2 SVGAGI. The CDR3 nucleotides are TGTGCCAGCAGTTACGGAGGCGGGAGGGGCTACAATGAGCAGTTCTTC. This codes for CASSYGGGRGYNEQFF.

J is TRBJ2-7 and V is TRBV6-2 or TRBV6-3, with D possibly being TRBD1 (6 bases). Germline lookup yields CDR1 MNHEY and CDR2 SVGEGT. CDR3 length equals 14 residues. The V end lost 6 bases, the J end lost 2 bases, and 14 bases lay between the germline ends. CDR3 nucleotides: TGTGCCAGCAGCCCCACGACAGGAGCCTACGAGCAGTACTTC. Amino acid sequence: CASSPTTGAYEQYF.